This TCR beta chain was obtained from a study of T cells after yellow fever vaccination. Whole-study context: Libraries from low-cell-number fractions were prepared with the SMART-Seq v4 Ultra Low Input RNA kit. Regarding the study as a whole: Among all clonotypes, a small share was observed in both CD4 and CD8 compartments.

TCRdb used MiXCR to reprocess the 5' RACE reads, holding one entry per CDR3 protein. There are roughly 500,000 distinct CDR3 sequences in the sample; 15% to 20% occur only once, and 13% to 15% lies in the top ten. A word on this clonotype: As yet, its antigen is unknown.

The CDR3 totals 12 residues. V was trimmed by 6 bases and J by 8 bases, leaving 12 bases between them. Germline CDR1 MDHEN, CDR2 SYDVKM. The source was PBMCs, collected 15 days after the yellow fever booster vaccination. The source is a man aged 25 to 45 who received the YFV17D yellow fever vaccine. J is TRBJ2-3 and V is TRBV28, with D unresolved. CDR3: CASSVTPITQYF. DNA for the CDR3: TGTGCCAGCAGCGTGACCCCGATTACGCAGTATTTT.